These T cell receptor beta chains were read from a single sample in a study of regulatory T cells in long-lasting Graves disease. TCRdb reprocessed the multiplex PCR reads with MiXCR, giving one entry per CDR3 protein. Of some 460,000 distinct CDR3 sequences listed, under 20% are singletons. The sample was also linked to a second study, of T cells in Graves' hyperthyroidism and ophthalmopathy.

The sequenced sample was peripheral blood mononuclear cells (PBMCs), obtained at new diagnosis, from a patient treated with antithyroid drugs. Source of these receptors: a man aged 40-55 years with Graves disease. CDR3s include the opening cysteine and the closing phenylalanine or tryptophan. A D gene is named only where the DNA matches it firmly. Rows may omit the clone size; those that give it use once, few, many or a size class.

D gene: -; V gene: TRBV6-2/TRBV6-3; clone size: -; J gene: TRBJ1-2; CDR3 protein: CASRSPGTTNYGYTF; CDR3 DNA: TGTGCCAGCAGGAGCCCCGGGACAACTAACTATGGCTACACCTTC
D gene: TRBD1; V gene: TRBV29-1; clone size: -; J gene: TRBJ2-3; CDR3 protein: CSVVGTGSVPDTQYF; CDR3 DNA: TGCAGCGTTGTCGGGACAGGGAGTGTACCGGATACGCAGTATTTT
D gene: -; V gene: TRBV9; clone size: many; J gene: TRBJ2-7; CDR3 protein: CASSVGRWGEQYF; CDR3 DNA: TGTGCCAGCAGCGTAGGGCGCTGGGGGGAGCAGTACTTC
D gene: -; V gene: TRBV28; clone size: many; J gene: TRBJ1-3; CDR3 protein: CASSLLVSGNTIYF; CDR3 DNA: TGTGCCAGCAGTTTATTGGTTTCTGGAAACACCATATATTTT
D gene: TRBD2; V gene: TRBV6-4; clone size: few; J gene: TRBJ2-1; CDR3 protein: CASSGVLAGVDEQFF; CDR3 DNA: TGTGCCAGCAGTGGAGTCCTAGCGGGAGTCGATGAGCAGTTCTTC
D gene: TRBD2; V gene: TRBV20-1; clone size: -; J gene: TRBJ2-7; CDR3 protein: CSALTSGRAWSYEQYF; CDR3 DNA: TGCAGTGCTCTTACTAGCGGGAGGGCCTGGTCCTACGAGCAGTACTTC
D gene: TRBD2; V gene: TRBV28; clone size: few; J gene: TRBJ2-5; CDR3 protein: CASSGRTSGRPGGETQYF; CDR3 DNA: TGTGCCAGCAGTGGCCGGACTAGCGGGAGGCCAGGTGGAGAGACCCAGTACTTC
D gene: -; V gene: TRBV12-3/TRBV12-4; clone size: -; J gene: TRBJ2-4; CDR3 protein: CASSLPARPIQYF; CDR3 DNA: TGTGCCAGCAGTTTGCCCGCCCGTCCCATTCAGTACTTC
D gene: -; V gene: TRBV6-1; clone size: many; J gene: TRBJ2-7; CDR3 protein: CASRNIPGAYYEQYF; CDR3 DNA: TGTGCCAGCAGGAACATACCCGGCGCCTACTACGAGCAGTACTTC
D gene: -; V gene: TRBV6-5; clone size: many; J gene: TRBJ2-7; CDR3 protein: CASSYISYEQYF; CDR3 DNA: TGTGCCAGCAGTTACATTAGTTACGAGCAGTACTTC
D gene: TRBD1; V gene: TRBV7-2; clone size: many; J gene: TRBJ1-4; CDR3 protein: CASSLKGDRGELFF; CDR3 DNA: TGTGCCAGCAGCTTAAAAGGGGACAGGGGGGAACTGTTTTTT
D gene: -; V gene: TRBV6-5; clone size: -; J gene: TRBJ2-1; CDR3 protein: CASSYSILGPYEQFF; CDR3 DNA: TGTGCCAGCAGTTACTCGATTCTAGGGCCATATGAGCAGTTCTTC
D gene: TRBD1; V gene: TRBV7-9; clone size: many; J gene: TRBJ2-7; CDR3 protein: CASSWTGTGEQYF; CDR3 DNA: TGTGCCAGCAGCTGGACAGGGACAGGCGAGCAGTACTTC
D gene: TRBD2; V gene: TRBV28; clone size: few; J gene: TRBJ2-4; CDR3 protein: CASSGLAGFQYF; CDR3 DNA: TGTGCCAGCAGCGGACTAGCGGGGTTTCAGTACTTC
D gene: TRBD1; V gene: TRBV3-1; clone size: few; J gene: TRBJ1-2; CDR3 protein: CASSREDRTYGYTF; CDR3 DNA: TGTGCCAGCAGCCGAGAGGACAGGACCTATGGCTACACCTTC
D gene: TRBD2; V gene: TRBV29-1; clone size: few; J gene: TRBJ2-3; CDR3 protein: CSATVGLATDTQYF; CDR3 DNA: TGCAGCGCCACCGTTGGACTAGCGACAGATACGCAGTATTTT
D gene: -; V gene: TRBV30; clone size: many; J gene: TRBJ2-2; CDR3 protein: CAWSVSLRDTGELFF; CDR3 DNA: TGTGCCTGGAGTGTTTCCCTCAGGGATACCGGGGAGCTGTTTTTT